Each of the 16 T cell receptor beta chains below was sequenced from the same sample in a study of OX40 agonist ivuxolimab in advanced cancers. Library preparation used the immunoSEQ multiplex PCR assay. Imported from immuneACCESS, the table was reduced by TCRdb to in-frame sequences with V and J called. These copies leave out some clones; in studies compared against another copy, an unresolved V gene accounts for under half, and the cause of the remainder is not known. The sample has 7,000 or so clones on record, around three quarters of them singletons. The top ten clones comprise around 25% of the sample. Sample: CD4+ or CD8+ T cells sorted from blood, taken in a trial of the OX40 agonist ivuxolimab. Source of these receptors: an adult with an advanced solid tumor such as melanoma, head and neck, liver or kidney cancer.

This sequence joins TRBV2 and TRBJ1-2; 9 bases fit TRBD1. The CDR3 loop spans 15 amino acids. V trimming: 5 bases; J trimming: 3 bases; junction bases outside the gene matches: 7. Germline assignment: CDR1 SNHLY and CDR2 FYNNEI. The CDR3 sequence is CASSSRTGVDYGYTF. CDR3 sequence (DNA): TGTGCCAGCAGTAGCAGGACAGGGGTTGACTATGGCTACACCTTC.

The V and J genes are TRBV5-3 and TRBJ2-2; perhaps D is TRBD1 or TRBD2 (5 bases each). TRBV5-3 counts as an open reading frame of uncertain function. The CDR3 consists of 13 residues. Trimming removed 8 bases from V and 6 bases from J, with 14 bases in between. Written as DNA, the CDR3 is TGTGCCAGCACCTTTCTGGGGGCCGGGGAGCTGTTTTTT. As protein: CASTFLGAGELFF.

A note on this clone: At one boundary the junction diverges from the germline segment, which might be a read error. The chain links TRBV6-1 to TRBJ2-7; D is unresolved. The CDR3 is made up of 14 amino acids. Germline V gene sequence: CDR1 MNHNS, CDR2 SASEGT. The CDR3, as DNA: TGTGCCAGCAGTGAAGCGATCAGGCCAGGAGAGCAGCACTTC. This encodes CASSEAIRPGEQHF.

The chain carries TRBV11-2 and TRBJ1-5; perhaps TRBD1 as D (5 bases). The CDR3 contains 15 residues. Trimming removed 0 bases at V and 3 bases at J, with 9 bases between. The V gene's germline CDR1 is SGHAT and CDR2 FQNNGV. CDR3 amino acids: CASSLEGVPNQPQHF. The DNA for the CDR3 is TGTGCCAGCAGCTTAGAGGGGGTCCCCAATCAGCCCCAGCATTTT.

This chain uses TRBV28 with TRBJ1-2, with TRBD1 as a possible D gene (6 bases). Trimming pared 7 bases from V and 0 bases from J, leaving 18 bases between. Germline-derived CDR1 and CDR2 are MDHEN and SYDVKM. This CDR3 has 16 residues. The CDR3 sequence is CASTLDSGEANYGYTF. The CDR3 nucleotides are TGTGCCAGCACCCTGGACAGTGGGGAGGCTAACTATGGCTACACCTTC.

A few counts support this clone. This chain uses TRBV19 with TRBJ1-5; a weak D match, TRBD1 (5 bases). CDR3 length: 13 residues. CDR1 is LNHDA, CDR2 SQIVND, per germline (reference sequence). Trimming removed 5 bases from V and 1 base from J, with 6 bases in between. CDR3 loop: CASSWGSNQPQHF. The CDR3, as DNA: TGTGCCAGTAGTTGGGGGAGCAATCAGCCCCAGCATTTT.

This chain joins TRBV5-4 and TRBJ1-1; maybe TRBD1 (5 bases). This CDR3 has 14 amino acids. CDR1 and CDR2 (germline): SGHNT, YYREEE (reference sequence). Trimming removed 5 bases from V and 3 bases from J, with 14 bases in between. CDR3 DNA: TGTGCCAGCAGTTCGGTTCAGGGTGACACTGAAGCTTTCTTT. Translated: CASSSVQGDTEAFF.

The chain uses TRBV7-9 and TRBJ2-5; D not certain. The germline V and J ends were trimmed by 7 bases and 1 base, with 13 bases remaining between them. Germline CDR1 is SEHNR and CDR2 is FQNEAQ (reference sequence). The CDR3 extends over 14 amino acids. CDR3 sequence (DNA): TGTGCCAGCACTACGGAGTACACCCAAGAGACCCAGTACTTC. Translated, it gives CASTTEYTQETQYF.

This chain joins TRBV9 and TRBJ2-1; perhaps TRBD2 as D (5 bases). The CDR3 has 15 amino acids. Germline V gene lookup returns CDR1 SGDLS and CDR2 YYNGEE. The V and J ends lost 0 bases and 5 bases respectively, with 12 bases between them. The CDR3 region has the DNA TGTGCCAGCAGCGTAGGAGGGCCGTGGAACAATGAGCAGTTCTTC. It codes for CASSVGGPWNNEQFF.

V and J are TRBV5-6 and TRBJ2-3, with D perhaps matching TRBD2 (5 bases). The ends were cut back, 0 bases at V and 0 bases at J, with 11 bases in the middle. Germline V gene sequence: CDR1 SGHDT, CDR2 YYEEEE. The CDR3 contains 16 residues. CDR3 nucleotide sequence: TGTGCCAGCAGCTTGGGGACTGAGTATAGCACAGATACGCAGTATTTT. Protein: CASSLGTEYSTDTQYF.

The chain is built from TRBV5-4 and TRBJ2-7; perhaps TRBD2 as D (6 bases). Germline CDR1 and CDR2: SGHNT and YYREEE (reference sequence). This CDR3 has 13 residues. The V end was cut by 1 base, the J end by 4 bases, with 9 bases between. In DNA, the CDR3 is TGTGCCAGCAGCTTGAATGCGGGGTACGAGCAGTACTTC. Translating it yields CASSLNAGYEQYF.

The chain combines TRBV28 with TRBJ2-6, with 7 bases fitting TRBD1. Germline CDR1 and CDR2: MDHEN and SYDVKM. CDR3 length: 17 amino acids. Trimming removed 2 bases from V and 0 bases from J; junction bases left unmatched: 4. CDR3 residues: CASSLHGQVSGANVLTF. The CDR3 DNA is TGTGCCAGCAGTTTACACGGACAGGTCTCTGGGGCCAACGTCCTGACTTTC.

J is TRBJ2-5 and V is TRBV7-9; 9 bases agree with TRBD1. The CDR3 has 15 amino acids. Germline lookup yields CDR1 SEHNR and CDR2 FQNEAQ (reference sequence). With V trimmed by 0 bases and J by 6 bases, 5 bases remained unmatched. The CDR3 protein is CASSLARDRAKTQYF. The CDR3 bases are TGTGCCAGCAGCTTAGCACGGGACAGGGCGAAGACCCAGTACTTC.

The CDR3 loop reads CASSSLAGAYNEQFF. As DNA, the CDR3 is TGTGCCAGCAGTTCCCTAGCGGGAGCATACAATGAGCAGTTCTTC. This chain uses TRBV6-6 with TRBJ2-1; 10 nucleotides agree with TRBD2. V lost 4 bases, J lost 4 bases, and 4 bases stayed unmatched. The length of the CDR3 is 15 residues. Germline V lookup: CDR1 MNHNY, CDR2 SVGAGI (reference sequence).

The chain has TRBV28 and TRBJ2-3; 7 nucleotides line up with TRBD1. V was pared by 3 bases and J by 4 bases, with 10 bases of the junction left unmatched. CDR3 length equals 16 residues. Looked up from germline, CDR1 is MDHEN and CDR2 is SYDVKM. The CDR3 DNA reads as TGTGCCAGCAGTTTCCGCAGGGGGTGGGACGCAGATACGCAGTATTTT. As protein: CASSFRRGWDADTQYF. Based on the CDR3 plus reference TRBV28 and TRBJ2-3, the full variable domain is DVKVTQSSRYLVKRTGEKVFLECVQDMDHENMFWYRQDPGLGLRLIYFSYDVKMKEKGDIPEGYSVSREKKERFSLILESASTNQTSMYLCASSFRRGWDADTQYFGPGTRLTVL.

In its sample, this clone was seen once. The rearrangement links TRBV10-2 to TRBJ2-5; a weak D match, TRBD1 (6 bases). V was trimmed by 4 bases and J by 2 bases, leaving 8 bases between them. CDR3 size: 13 residues. Germline V lookup: CDR1 WSHSY, CDR2 SAAADI. CDR3 DNA sequence: TGCGCCAGCAGTGCCGACAGGCAAGAGACCCAGTACTTC. It is translated as CASSADRQETQYF.